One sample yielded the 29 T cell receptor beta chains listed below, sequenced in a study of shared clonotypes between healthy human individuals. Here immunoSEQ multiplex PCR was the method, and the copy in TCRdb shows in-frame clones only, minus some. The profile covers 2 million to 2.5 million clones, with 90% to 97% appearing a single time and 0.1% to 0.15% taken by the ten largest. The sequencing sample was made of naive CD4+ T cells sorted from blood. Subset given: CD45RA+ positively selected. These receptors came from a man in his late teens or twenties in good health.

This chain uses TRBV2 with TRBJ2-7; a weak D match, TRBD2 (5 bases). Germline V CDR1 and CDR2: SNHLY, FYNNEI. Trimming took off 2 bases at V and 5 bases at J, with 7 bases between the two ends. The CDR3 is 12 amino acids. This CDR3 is CASSETSHEQYF. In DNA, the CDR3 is TGTGCCAGCAGTGAAACTAGTCACGAGCAGTACTTC.

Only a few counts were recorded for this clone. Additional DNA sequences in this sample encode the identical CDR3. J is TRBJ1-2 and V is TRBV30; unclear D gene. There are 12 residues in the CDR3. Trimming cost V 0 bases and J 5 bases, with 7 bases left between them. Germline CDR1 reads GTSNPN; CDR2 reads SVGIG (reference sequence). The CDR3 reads CAWSVSGYGYTF. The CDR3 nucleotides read TGTGCCTGGAGTGTTTCGGGGTATGGCTACACCTTC.

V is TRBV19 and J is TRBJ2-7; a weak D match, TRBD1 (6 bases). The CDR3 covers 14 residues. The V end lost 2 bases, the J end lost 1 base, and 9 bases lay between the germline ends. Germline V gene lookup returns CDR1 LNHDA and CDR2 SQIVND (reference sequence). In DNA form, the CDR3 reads TGTGCCAGTAGTATACAGGGGAATTCCTACGAGCAGTACTTC. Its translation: CASSIQGNSYEQYF.

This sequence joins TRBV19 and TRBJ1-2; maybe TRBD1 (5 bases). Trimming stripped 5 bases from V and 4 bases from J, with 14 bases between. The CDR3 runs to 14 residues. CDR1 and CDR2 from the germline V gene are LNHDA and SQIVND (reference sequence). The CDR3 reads CASSLTAAFYGYTF. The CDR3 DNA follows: TGTGCCAGTAGTTTGACAGCCGCGTTCTATGGCTACACCTTC.

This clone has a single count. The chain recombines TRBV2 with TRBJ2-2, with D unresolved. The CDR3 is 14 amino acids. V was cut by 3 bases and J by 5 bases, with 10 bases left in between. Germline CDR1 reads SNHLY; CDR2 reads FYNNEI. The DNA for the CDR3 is TGTGCCAGCAGTGACTACCCCGGGACCGGGGAGCTGTTTTTT. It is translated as CASSDYPGTGELFF.

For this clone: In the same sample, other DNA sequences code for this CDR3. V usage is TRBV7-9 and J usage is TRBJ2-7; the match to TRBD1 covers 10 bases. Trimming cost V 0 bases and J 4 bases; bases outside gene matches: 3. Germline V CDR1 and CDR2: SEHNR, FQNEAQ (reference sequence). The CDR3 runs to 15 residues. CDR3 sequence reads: CASSLAGQGGYEQYF. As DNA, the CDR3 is TGTGCCAGCAGCTTAGCCGGACAGGGGGGATACGAGCAGTACTTC.

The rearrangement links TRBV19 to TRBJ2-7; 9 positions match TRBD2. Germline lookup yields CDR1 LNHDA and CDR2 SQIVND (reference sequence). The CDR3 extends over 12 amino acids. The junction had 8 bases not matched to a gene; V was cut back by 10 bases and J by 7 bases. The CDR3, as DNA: TGTGCCACCGTAGCGGGAGCTGGGGAGCAGTACTTC. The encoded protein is CATVAGAGEQYF.

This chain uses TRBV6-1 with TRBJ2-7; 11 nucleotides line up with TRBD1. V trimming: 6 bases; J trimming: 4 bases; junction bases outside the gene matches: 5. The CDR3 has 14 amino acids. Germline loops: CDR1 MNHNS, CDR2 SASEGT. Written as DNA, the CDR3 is TGTGCCAGCAGACGGGGACAGGGGGATTACGAGCAGTACTTC. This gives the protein CASRRGQGDYEQYF.

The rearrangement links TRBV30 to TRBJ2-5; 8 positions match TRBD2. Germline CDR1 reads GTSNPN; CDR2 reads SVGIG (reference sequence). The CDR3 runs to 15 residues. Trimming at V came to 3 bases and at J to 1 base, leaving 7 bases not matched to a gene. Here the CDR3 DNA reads TGTGCCTGGAGCCCCCGGGGGGGGGTCCAAGAGACCCAGTACTTC. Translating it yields CAWSPRGGVQETQYF.

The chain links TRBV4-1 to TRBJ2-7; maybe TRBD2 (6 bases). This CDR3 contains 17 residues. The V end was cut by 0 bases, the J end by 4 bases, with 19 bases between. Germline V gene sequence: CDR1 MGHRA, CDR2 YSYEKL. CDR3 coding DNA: TGCGCCAGCAGCCAAGAACTCGGGGTCGGGAGACGGTACGAGCAGTACTTC. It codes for CASSQELGVGRRYEQYF.

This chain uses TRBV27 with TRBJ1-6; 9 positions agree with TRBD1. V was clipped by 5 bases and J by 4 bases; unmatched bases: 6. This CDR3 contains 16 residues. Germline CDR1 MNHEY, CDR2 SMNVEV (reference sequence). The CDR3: CASSPGQGLYNSPLHF. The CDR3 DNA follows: TGTGCCAGCAGTCCGGGACAGGGTCTATATAATTCACCCCTCCACTTT.

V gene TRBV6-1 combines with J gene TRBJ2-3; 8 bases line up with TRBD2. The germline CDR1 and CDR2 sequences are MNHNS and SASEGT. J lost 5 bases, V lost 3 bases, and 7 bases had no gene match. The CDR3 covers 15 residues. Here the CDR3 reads CASSESSGVLDTQYF. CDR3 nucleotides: TGTGCCAGCAGTGAGAGTAGCGGGGTTTTAGATACGCAGTATTTT.

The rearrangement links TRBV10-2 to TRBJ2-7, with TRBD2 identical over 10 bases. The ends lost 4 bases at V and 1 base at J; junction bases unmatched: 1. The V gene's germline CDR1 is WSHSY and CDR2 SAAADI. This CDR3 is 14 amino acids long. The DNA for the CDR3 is TGCGCCAGCAGTGGACTAGCGGGTTCCTACGAGCAGTACTTC. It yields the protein CASSGLAGSYEQYF.

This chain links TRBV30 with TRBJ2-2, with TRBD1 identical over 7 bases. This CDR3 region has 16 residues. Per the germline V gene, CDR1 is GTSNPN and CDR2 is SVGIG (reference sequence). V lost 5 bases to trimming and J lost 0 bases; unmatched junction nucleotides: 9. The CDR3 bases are TGTGCCTGGGTTAAACAGGGGCCAACGAACACCGGGGAGCTGTTTTTT. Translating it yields CAWVKQGPTNTGELFF.

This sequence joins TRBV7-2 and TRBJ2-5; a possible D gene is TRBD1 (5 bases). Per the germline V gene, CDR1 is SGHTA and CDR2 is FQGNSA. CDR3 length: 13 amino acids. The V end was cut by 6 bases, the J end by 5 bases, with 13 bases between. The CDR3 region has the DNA TGTGCCAGCAGGACAGCCAAAGGGGAGACCCAGTACTTC. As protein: CASRTAKGETQYF.

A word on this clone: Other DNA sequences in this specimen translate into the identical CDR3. The DNA of the CDR3 is TGTGCCAGCAGTTATTCGGGGGATTCACCCCTCCACTTT. This sequence encodes CASSYSGDSPLHF. The genes are TRBV6-6 and TRBJ1-6; a possible D gene is TRBD1 (5 bases). CDR1 MNHNY and CDR2 SVGAGI come from the germline V gene (reference sequence). The V and J ends lost 3 bases and 8 bases respectively, with 8 bases between them. The CDR3 length is 13 residues.

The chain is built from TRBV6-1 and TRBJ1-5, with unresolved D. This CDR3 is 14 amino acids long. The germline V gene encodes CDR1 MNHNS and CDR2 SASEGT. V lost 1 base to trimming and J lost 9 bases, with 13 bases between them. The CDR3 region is CASSEVEGRTPQHF. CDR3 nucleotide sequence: TGTGCCAGCAGTGAAGTTGAGGGCAGGACGCCCCAGCATTTT.

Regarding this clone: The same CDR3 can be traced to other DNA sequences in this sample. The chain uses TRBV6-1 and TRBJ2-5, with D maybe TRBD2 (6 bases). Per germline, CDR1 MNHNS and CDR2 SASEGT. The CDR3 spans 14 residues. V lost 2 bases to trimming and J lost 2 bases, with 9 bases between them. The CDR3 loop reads CASSENRGQETQYF. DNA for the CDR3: TGTGCCAGCAGTGAAAATCGGGGGCAAGAGACCCAGTACTTC.

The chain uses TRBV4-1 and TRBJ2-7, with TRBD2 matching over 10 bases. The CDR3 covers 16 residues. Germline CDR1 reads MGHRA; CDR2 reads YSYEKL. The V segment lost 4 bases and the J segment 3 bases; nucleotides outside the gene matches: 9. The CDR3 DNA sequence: TGCGCCAGCAGCCCTTTCAGTACTAGCGGGATCTACGAGCAGTACTTC. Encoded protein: CASSPFSTSGIYEQYF.

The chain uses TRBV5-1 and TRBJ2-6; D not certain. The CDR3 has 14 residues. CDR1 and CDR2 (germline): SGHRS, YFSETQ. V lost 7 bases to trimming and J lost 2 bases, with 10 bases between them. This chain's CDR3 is CASGKVTGANVLTF. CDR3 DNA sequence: TGCGCCAGCGGGAAGGTAACTGGGGCCAACGTCCTGACTTTC. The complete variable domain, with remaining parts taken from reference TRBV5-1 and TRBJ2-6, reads KAGVTQTPRYLIKTRGQQVTLSCSPISGHRSVSWYQQTPGQGLQFLFEYFSETQRNKGNFPGRFSGRQFSNSRSEMNVSTLELGDSALYLCASGKVTGANVLTFGAGSRLTVL.

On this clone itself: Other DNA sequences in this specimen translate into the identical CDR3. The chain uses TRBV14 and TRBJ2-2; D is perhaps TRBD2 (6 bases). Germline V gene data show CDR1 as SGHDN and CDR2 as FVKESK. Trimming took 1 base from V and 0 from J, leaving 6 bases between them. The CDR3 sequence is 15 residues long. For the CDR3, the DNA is TGTGCCAGCAGCCAAGGCGGGACGAACACCGGGGAGCTGTTTTTT. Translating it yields CASSQGGTNTGELFF.

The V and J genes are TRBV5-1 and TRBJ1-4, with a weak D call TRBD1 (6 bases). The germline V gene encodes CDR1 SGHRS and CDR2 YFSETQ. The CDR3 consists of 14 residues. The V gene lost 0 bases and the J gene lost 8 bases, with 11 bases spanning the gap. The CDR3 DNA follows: TGCGCCAGCAGCTTGGTCGGGGGCCCCGAAAAACTGTTTTTT. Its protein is CASSLVGGPEKLFF.

For the CDR3, the DNA is TGTGCCAGCCGGCAGAACCCCCTTCGCACAGATACGCAGTATTTT. Protein product: CASRQNPLRTDTQYF. This sequence joins TRBV6-6 and TRBJ2-3; D not resolved. The CDR3 has 15 amino acids. Trimming shortened V by 8 bases and J by 1 base, and 16 bases separated the two germline ends. Germline CDR1 MNHNY, CDR2 SVGAGI (reference sequence).

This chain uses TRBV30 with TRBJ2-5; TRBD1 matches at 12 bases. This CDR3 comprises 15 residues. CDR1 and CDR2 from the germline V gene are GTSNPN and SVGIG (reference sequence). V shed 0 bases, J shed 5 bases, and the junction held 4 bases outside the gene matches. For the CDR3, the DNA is TGTGCCTGGAGTGTGGGACAGGGGGCGGGGGAGACCCAGTACTTC. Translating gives CAWSVGQGAGETQYF.

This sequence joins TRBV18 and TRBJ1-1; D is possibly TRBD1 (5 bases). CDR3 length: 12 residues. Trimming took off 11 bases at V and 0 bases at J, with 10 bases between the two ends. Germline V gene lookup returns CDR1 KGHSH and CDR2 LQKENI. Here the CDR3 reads CAGGGMNTEAFF. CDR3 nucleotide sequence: TGTGCCGGGGGGGGAATGAACACTGAAGCTTTCTTT.

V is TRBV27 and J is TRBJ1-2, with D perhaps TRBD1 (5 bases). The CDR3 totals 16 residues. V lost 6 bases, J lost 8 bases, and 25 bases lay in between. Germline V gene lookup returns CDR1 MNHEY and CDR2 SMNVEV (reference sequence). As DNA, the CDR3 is TGTGCCAGCAGAAAACTTCCCGGGACTCCCATCGGGGGCTACACCTTC. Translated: CASRKLPGTPIGGYTF.

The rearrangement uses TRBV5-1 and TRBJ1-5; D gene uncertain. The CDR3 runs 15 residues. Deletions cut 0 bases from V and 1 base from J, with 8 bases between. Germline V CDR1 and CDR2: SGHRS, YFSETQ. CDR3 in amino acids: CASSLEAASNQPQHF. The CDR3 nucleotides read TGCGCCAGCAGCTTGGAGGCAGCAAGCAATCAGCCCCAGCATTTT.

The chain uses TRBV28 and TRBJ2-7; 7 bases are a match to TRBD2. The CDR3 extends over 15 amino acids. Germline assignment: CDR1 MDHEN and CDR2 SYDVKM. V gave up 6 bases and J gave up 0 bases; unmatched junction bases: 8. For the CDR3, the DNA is TGTGCCAGCAGATTCTCGGTAGCGGGCTCCTACGAGCAGTACTTC. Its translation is CASRFSVAGSYEQYF.

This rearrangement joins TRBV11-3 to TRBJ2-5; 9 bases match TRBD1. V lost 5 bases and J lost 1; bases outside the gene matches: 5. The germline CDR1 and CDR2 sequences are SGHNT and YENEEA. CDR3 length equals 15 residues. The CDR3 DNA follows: TGTGCCAGCAGCGCCGGACAGGGGACCCAAGAGACCCAGTACTTC. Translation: CASSAGQGTQETQYF.